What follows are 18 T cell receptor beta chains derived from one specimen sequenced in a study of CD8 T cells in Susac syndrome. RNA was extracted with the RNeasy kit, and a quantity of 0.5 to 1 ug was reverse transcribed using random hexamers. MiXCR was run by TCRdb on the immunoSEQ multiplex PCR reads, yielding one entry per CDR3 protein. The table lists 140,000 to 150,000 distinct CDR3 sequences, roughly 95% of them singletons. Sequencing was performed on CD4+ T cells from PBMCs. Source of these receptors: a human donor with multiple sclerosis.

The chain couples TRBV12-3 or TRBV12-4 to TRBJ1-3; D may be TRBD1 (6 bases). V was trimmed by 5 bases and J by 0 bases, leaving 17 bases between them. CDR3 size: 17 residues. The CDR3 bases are TGTGCCAGCAGTCCGATGAGAAGGGGGTCCTCTGGAAACACCATATATTTT. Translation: CASSPMRRGSSGNTIYF.

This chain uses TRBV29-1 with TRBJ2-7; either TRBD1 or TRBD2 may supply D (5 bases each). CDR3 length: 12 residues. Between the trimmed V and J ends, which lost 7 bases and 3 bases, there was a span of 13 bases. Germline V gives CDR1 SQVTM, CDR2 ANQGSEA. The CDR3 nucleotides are TGCAGCGCCACCGGGACGGGCTACGAGCAGTACTTC. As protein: CSATGTGYEQYF.

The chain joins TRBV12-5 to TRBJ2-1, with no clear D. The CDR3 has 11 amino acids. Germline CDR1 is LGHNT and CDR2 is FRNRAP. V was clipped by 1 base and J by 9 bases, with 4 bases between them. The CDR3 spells CASGLGFEQFF. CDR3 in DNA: TGTGCTAGTGGTTTGGGGTTTGAGCAGTTCTTC.

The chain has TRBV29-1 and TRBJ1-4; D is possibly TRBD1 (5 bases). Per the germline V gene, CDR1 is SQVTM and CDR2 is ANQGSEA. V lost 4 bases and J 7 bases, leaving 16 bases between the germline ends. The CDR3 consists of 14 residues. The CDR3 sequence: CSVASGGAGEKLFF. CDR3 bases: TGCAGCGTTGCCTCCGGAGGGGCTGGTGAAAAACTGTTTTTT.

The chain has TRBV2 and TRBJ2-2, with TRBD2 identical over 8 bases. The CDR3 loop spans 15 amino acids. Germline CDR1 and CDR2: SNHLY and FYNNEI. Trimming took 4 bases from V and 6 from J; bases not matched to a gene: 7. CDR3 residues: CASSAIHGGAGELFF. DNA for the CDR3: TGTGCCAGCAGTGCTATTCACGGGGGGGCCGGGGAGCTGTTTTTT.

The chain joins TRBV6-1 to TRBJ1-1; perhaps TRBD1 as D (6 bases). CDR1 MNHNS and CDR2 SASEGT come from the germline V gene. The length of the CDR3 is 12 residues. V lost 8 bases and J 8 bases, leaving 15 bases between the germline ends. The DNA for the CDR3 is TGTGCCAGCGGAGACAGGTCTAAAGAAGCTTTCTTT. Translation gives CASGDRSKEAFF.

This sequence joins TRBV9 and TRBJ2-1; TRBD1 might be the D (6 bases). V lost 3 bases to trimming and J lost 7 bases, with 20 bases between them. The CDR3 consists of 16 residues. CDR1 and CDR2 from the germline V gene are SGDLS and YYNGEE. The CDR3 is CASSERRGSATNEQFF. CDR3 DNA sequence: TGTGCCAGCAGCGAGAGAAGGGGGAGCGCAACAAATGAGCAGTTCTTC.

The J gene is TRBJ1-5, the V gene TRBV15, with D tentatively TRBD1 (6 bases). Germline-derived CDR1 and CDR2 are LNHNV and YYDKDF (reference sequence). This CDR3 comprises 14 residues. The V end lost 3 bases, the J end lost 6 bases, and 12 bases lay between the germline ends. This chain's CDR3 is CATSRAGDAQPQHF. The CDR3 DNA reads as TGTGCCACCAGCAGGGCAGGGGACGCTCAGCCCCAGCATTTT.

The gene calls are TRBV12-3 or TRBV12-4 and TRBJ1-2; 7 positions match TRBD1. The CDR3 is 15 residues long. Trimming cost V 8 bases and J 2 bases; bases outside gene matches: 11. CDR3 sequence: CASGQGGTINYGYTF. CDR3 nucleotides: TGTGCCAGCGGTCAGGGGGGGACTATCAACTATGGCTACACCTTC.

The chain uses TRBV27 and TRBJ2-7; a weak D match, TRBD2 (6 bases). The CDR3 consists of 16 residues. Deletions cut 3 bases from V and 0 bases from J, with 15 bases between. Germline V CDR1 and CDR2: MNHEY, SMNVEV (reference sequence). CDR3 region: CASSLGTPGSSYEQYF. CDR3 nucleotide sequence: TGTGCCAGCAGTTTGGGGACTCCTGGGAGCTCCTACGAGCAGTACTTC.

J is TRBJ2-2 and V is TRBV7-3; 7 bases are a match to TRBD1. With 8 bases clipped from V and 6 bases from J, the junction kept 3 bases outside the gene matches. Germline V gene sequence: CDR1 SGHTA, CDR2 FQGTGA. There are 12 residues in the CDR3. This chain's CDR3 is CASSQGAGELFF. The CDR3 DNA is TGTGCCAGCTCCCAGGGGGCCGGGGAGCTGTTTTTT.

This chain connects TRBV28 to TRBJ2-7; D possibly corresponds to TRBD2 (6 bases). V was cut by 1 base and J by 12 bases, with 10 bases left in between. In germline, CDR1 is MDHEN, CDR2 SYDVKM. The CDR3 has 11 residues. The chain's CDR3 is CASSLFGRMYF. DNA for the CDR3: TGTGCCAGCAGTTTATTCGGGAGAATGTACTTC.

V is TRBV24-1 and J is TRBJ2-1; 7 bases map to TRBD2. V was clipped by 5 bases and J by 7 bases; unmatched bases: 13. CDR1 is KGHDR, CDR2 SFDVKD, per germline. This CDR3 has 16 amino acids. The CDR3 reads CATSGGGKHLRNEQFF. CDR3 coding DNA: TGTGCCACCAGTGGGGGAGGGAAACACCTACGGAATGAGCAGTTCTTC.

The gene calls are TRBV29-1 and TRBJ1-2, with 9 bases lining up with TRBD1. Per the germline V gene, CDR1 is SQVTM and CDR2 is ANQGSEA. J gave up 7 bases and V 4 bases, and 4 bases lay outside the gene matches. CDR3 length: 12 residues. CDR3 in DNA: TGCAGCGTTGCCGGGACAGGGATTGGCTACACCTTC. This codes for CSVAGTGIGYTF.

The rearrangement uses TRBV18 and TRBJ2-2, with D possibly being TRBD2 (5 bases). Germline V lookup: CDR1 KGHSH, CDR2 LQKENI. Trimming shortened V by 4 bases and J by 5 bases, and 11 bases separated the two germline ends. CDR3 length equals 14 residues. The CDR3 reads CASSRGMGTGELFF. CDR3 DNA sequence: TGTGCCAGCTCACGAGGGATGGGGACCGGGGAGCTGTTTTTT.

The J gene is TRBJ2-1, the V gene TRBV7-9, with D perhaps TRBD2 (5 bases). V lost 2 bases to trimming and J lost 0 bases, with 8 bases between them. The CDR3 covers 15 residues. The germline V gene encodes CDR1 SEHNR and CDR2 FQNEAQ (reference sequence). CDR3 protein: CASSLLGSSYNEQFF. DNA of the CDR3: TGTGCCAGCAGCTTATTGGGGAGCTCCTACAATGAGCAGTTCTTC.

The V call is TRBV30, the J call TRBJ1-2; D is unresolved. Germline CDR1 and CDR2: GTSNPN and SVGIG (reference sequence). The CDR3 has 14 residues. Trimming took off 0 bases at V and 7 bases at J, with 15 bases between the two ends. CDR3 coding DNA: TGTGCCTGGAGTGTATCGGACGGAGCGGGTGGCTACACCTTC. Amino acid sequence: CAWSVSDGAGGYTF.

The CDR3 sequence is CASSDGRGNQPQHF. As DNA, the CDR3 is TGTGCCAGCAGCGACGGTCGTGGCAATCAGCCCCAGCATTTT. The rearrangement uses TRBV3-1 and TRBJ1-5; D is undetermined. Germline CDR1 LGHDT, CDR2 YNNKEL (reference sequence). The CDR3 covers 14 residues. Trimming took 5 bases from V and 2 from J, leaving 10 bases between them. The full variable domain, its missing parts supplied by reference TRBV3-1 and TRBJ1-5, is DTAVSQTPKYLVTQMGNDKSIKCEQNLGHDTMYWYKQDSKKFLKIMFSYNNKELIINETVPNRFSPKSPDKAHLNLHINSLELGDSAVYFCASSDGRGNQPQHFGDGTRLSIL.